The T cell receptor beta chain under discussion was sequenced for a study of cytomegalovirus exposure and HLA in healthy donors. Study observations and caveats: It was likely that a cluster of highly shared sequence variants was a sequencing artifact.

In the PCR, 60 Vbeta and 13 Jbeta primers were used. Method: immunoSEQ multiplex PCR; TCRdb's copy keeps in-frame clones and lacks some. Of fewer than 180,000 clones detected, about four fifths appear once; the ten largest clones hold 5% to 6.5%. Germline CDR1 reads SEHNR; CDR2 reads FQNEAQ (reference sequence). This CDR3 comprises 15 residues. With respect to this clone: Its target is not known. Sequence at one end of the junction differs from germline and may be a read error.

The TCR sequence derives from a man aged 50-59 years in good health and CMV-seropositive. Sequencing was carried out using PBMCs. The genes are TRBV7-9 and TRBJ2-2; D may be TRBD2 (5 bases). For the CDR3, the DNA is TGTTCCAGCAGCTTAGGGAGAGGTTACACCGGGGAGCTGTTTTTT. This encodes CSSSLGRGYTGELFF.